These 10 T cell receptor beta chains were all obtained from the same sample, sequenced in a study of Tregs in tolerant kidney transplant recipients. Related graft donors supplied nonmyeloablative bone marrow transplants, and mixed chimerism was transient. Generated by immunoSEQ multiplex PCR, the TCRdb table keeps only in-frame clones and is missing some. The data hold about 81,000 clones, with roughly 90% observed a single time. Sequences were derived from CD4+ T cells from blood (PBMCs), sampled 24 months after the transplant. The receptors stem from a human patient who received a combined kidney and bone marrow transplant. The graft donor may account for some of the T cells.

The genes are TRBV4-2 and TRBJ2-7, with 10 bases matching TRBD2. Germline values: CDR1 LGHNA, CDR2 YNFKEQ. The trim removed 1 base at V and 3 bases at J, leaving 9 bases unmatched. The CDR3 contains 17 residues. CDR3 amino acids: CASSQALASGGNYEQYF. The CDR3 region has the DNA TGTGCCAGCAGCCAAGCGTTAGCTAGCGGGGGAAACTACGAGCAGTACTTC.

The chain combines TRBV19 with TRBJ1-3; D is ambiguous. The ends were cut back, 6 bases at V and 4 bases at J, with 10 bases in the middle. The CDR3 contains 13 residues. Germline loops: CDR1 LNHDA, CDR2 SQIVND (reference sequence). CDR3: CASSPAAGNTIYF. The CDR3 DNA reads TGTGCCAGTAGCCCCGCGGCAGGAAACACCATATATTTT.

The V call is TRBV6-6, the J call TRBJ2-7, with 7 bases identical to TRBD2. Germline lookup yields CDR1 MNHNY and CDR2 SVGAGI (reference sequence). This CDR3 has 12 residues. Germline trimming cut 8 bases from V and 3 bases from J; bases unmatched to any gene: 4. In DNA form, the CDR3 reads TGTGCCAGCCAGCGGGGTGGCTACGAGCAGTACTTC. Its protein is CASQRGGYEQYF.

In DNA form, the CDR3 reads TGCGCCAGCAGCTTGCTGACAGGGACAGATACGCAGTATTTT. Its protein is CASSLLTGTDTQYF. The chain couples TRBV5-1 to TRBJ2-3; TRBD1 matches 7 bases. In germline, CDR1 is SGHRS, CDR2 YFSETQ. Losses at the gene ends were 1 base for V and 3 bases for J; bases not matched to a gene: 2. The CDR3 loop spans 14 amino acids. The whole variable domain, remainder taken from reference TRBV5-1 and TRBJ2-3, is KAGVTQTPRYLIKTRGQQVTLSCSPISGHRSVSWYQQTPGQGLQFLFEYFSETQRNKGNFPGRFSGRQFSNSRSEMNVSTLELGDSALYLCASSLLTGTDTQYFGPGTRLTVL.

This clone has a single count. The V call is TRBV20-1, the J call TRBJ2-5; D not resolved. V lost 3 bases and J lost 3, with 2 bases in between. CDR3 length: 10 residues. Germline CDR1 reads DFQATT; CDR2 reads SNEGSKA (reference sequence). CDR3 coding DNA: TGCAGTGCTAGCGAAGAGACCCAGTACTTC. As protein: CSASEETQYF.

This clone was counted a few times. The rearrangement uses TRBV19 and TRBJ1-1; 7 bases match TRBD1. J gave up 3 bases and V 5 bases, and 6 bases lay outside the gene matches. The length of the CDR3 is 14 residues. The germline V gene has CDR1 LNHDA and CDR2 SQIVND (reference sequence). The CDR3 DNA reads TGTGCCAGTAGTCGGGGCAGGGGGGACACTGAAGCTTTCTTT. Translation: CASSRGRGDTEAFF.

This clone has just a few counts. The chain couples TRBV10-3 to TRBJ2-2; D may be TRBD2 (5 bases). The CDR3 spans 14 residues. The V end lost 4 bases, the J end lost 6 bases, and 12 bases lay between the germline ends. Germline V gene sequence: CDR1 ENHRY, CDR2 SYGVKD. The CDR3 spells CAISVVGKSGELFF. The CDR3 DNA is TGTGCCATCAGTGTGGTCGGGAAGTCCGGGGAGCTGTTTTTT.

This clone was detected only once. The rearrangement joins TRBV9 to TRBJ2-5; 9 nucleotides align to TRBD2. V shed 3 bases and J 1 base; nucleotides not matched to a gene: 7. This CDR3 is built from 16 residues. Germline-derived CDR1 and CDR2 are SGDLS and YYNGEE. As DNA, the CDR3 is TGTGCCAGCAGCGCCATTAGCGGGGGATTCCAAGAGACCCAGTACTTC. Its translation is CASSAISGGFQETQYF.

The chain recombines TRBV4-3 with TRBJ2-7; TRBD2 might be the D (5 bases). Trimming cost V 0 bases and J 3 bases, with 15 bases left between them. CDR1 and CDR2 from the germline V gene are LGHNA and YSLEER. This CDR3 is built from 16 residues. The CDR3 loop is CASSQDLRGYDYEQYF. The CDR3 coding sequence is TGCGCCAGCAGCCAAGATTTAAGAGGGTATGACTACGAGCAGTACTTC.

This clone came up a few times. This chain links TRBV6-1 with TRBJ1-3; TRBD1 agrees at 7 bases. CDR1 is MNHNS and CDR2 is SASEGT in the germline V gene. This CDR3 spans 12 amino acids. J gave up 3 bases and V 11 bases, and 4 bases lay outside the gene matches. CDR3 bases: TGTGCCCACAGGGGAGGTGGAAACACCATATATTTT. Translated, it gives CAHRGGGNTIYF.